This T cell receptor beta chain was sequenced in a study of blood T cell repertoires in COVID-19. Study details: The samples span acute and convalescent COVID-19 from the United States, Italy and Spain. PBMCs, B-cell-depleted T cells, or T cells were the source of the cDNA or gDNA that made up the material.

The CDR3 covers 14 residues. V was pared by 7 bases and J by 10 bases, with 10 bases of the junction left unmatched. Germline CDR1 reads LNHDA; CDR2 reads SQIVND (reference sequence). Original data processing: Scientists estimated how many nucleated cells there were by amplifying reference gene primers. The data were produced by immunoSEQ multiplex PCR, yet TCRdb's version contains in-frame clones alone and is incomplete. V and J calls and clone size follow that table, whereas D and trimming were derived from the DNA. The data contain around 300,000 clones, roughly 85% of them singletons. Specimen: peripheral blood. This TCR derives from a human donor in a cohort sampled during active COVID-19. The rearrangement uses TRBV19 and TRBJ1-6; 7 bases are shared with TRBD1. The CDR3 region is CASTPGQDESPLHF. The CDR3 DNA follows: TGTGCCAGTACCCCAGGACAGGACGAATCACCCCTCCACTTT.